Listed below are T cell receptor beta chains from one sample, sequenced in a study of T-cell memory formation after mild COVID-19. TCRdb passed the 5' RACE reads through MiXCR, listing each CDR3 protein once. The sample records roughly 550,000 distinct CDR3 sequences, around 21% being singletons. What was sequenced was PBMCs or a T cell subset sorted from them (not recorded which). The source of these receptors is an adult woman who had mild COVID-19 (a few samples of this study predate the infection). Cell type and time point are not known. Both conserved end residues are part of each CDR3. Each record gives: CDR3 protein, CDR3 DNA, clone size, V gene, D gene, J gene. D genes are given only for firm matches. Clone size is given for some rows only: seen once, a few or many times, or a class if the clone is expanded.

CSAMDPIGNQPQHF	TGCAGTGCTATGGACCCGATTGGCAATCAGCCCCAGCATTTT	once	TRBV20-1	.	TRBJ1-5
CASKSTGQKIYGYTF	TGTGCCAGCAAATCGACCGGACAGAAAATCTATGGCTACACCTTC	few	TRBV19	.	TRBJ1-2
CASSPGLLGELFF	TGTGCCAGCAGCCCGGGTCTCCTCGGGGAGCTGTTTTTT	many	TRBV3-1	.	TRBJ2-2
CASSLTGDNAGELFF	TGTGCCAGCAGTCTTACAGGGGATAACGCCGGGGAGCTGTTTTTT	.	TRBV12-3/TRBV12-4	TRBD1	TRBJ2-2
CASSLGSGSIDEQYF	TGCGCCAGCAGCTTAGGAAGCGGGAGTATCGACGAGCAGTACTTC	few	TRBV5-1	TRBD2	TRBJ2-7
CASSYTGVGSGANVLTF	TGTGCCAGCAGTTATACTGGGGTGGGCTCTGGGGCCAACGTCCTGACTTTC	.	TRBV6-5	.	TRBJ2-6
CASSLGSSRDRRETQYF	TGTGCCAGCAGCCTCGGGTCTTCCCGGGACAGGAGAGAGACCCAGTACTTC	few	TRBV12-3/TRBV12-4	TRBD1	TRBJ2-5
CASSLRVTGELFF	TGTGCCAGCAGCTTACGAGTGACCGGGGAGCTGTTTTTT	.	TRBV11-2	.	TRBJ2-2
CSVVLPANTGELFF	TGCAGCGTTGTTTTGCCTGCGAACACCGGGGAGCTGTTTTTT	few	TRBV29-1	.	TRBJ2-2
CATSDHGQGAYEQYF	TGTGCCACCAGTGATCACGGACAGGGGGCCTACGAGCAGTACTTC	.	TRBV24-1	TRBD1	TRBJ2-7
CASSRGSYGYTF	TGTGCCAGCAGCCGCGGTAGCTATGGCTACACCTTC	few	TRBV5-6	.	TRBJ1-2
CASSQDRGLAGFNEQFF	TGCGCCAGCAGCCAAGATCGGGGACTAGCGGGCTTCAATGAGCAGTTCTTC	many	TRBV4-3	TRBD2	TRBJ2-1
CASSFGTGLNEAFF	TGTGCCAGCAGTTTTGGGACAGGGTTGAATGAAGCTTTCTTT	few	TRBV12-3/TRBV12-4	TRBD1	TRBJ1-1
CASRGADSNTGELFF	TGTGCCAGCAGGGGCGCGGATTCGAACACCGGGGAGCTGTTTTTT	.	TRBV7-9	.	TRBJ2-2
CASSGATTSYEQYF	TGTGCCAGTAGTGGGGCTACGACCTCCTACGAGCAGTACTTC	.	TRBV19	.	TRBJ2-7
CAWSVLNGMYEQYF	TGTGCCTGGAGTGTATTAAACGGGATGTACGAGCAGTACTTC	few	TRBV30	.	TRBJ2-7
CSARDPGTSGRGNEQFF	TGCAGTGCTAGAGACCCCGGGACTAGCGGGAGGGGCAATGAGCAGTTCTTC	few	TRBV20-1	TRBD2	TRBJ2-1
CASSPPDKYNEQFF	TGTGCCAGCTCACCACCGGACAAGTACAATGAGCAGTTCTTC	.	TRBV18	.	TRBJ2-1
CASSSQGGSYNEQFF	TGTGCCAGCTCCAGCCAGGGAGGGTCCTACAATGAGCAGTTCTTC	many	TRBV18	TRBD2	TRBJ2-1
CASSYSSGEYNEQFF	TGTGCCAGCAGTTACTCTAGCGGAGAGTACAATGAGCAGTTCTTC	.	TRBV6-6	.	TRBJ2-1
CASNIQGTSEQFF	TGTGCCAGCAACATACAGGGAACCAGTGAGCAGTTCTTC	few	TRBV12-3/TRBV12-4	.	TRBJ2-1
CASSNKGGWSYGYTF	TGTGCCAGCAGTAACAAAGGGGGTTGGAGCTATGGCTACACCTTC	many	TRBV12-3/TRBV12-4	.	TRBJ1-2
CASSGNPSTDTQYF	TGTGCCAGCAGCGGCAATCCTAGCACAGATACGCAGTATTTT	few	TRBV7-8	.	TRBJ2-3
CASLQGSTEAFF	TGTGCCAGCTTACAGGGGAGCACTGAAGCTTTCTTT	few	TRBV7-9	TRBD1	TRBJ1-1
CASSLTSGISYNEQFF	TGTGCCAGCAGCTTAACTAGCGGAATCTCCTACAATGAGCAGTTCTTC	.	TRBV7-6	TRBD2	TRBJ2-1
CASTTGANQPQHF	TGTGCCAGCACGACAGGGGCGAATCAGCCCCAGCATTTT	.	TRBV12-3/TRBV12-4	TRBD1	TRBJ1-5
CASRGLAGGRDTQYF	TGTGCCAGCAGAGGACTAGCGGGAGGGAGGGATACGCAGTATTTT	few	TRBV2	TRBD2	TRBJ2-3
CSAMGGGETQYF	TGCAGTGCTATGGGAGGCGGTGAGACCCAGTACTTC	.	TRBV20-1	.	TRBJ2-5
CASSQDLPSGGPTDTQYF	TGTGCCAGCAGCCAAGATTTGCCAAGCGGGGGCCCCACAGATACGCAGTATTTT	few	TRBV4-2	TRBD2	TRBJ2-3
CASSLEGRVDSPLHF	TGCGCCAGCAGCTTGGAGGGCAGGGTGGACTCACCCCTCCACTTT	few	TRBV5-1	.	TRBJ1-6
CASSWTRAGSGELFF	TGTGCCAGCAGCTGGACGCGGGCGGGCAGCGGGGAGCTGTTTTTT	few	TRBV7-9	.	TRBJ2-2
CSVGRDTGYNEQFF	TGCAGCGTTGGCCGGGACACAGGATACAATGAGCAGTTCTTC	.	TRBV29-1	.	TRBJ2-1
CASIREGETQYF	TGTGCCAGCATCAGGGAAGGAGAGACCCAGTACTTC	.	TRBV25-1	.	TRBJ2-5
CASSFGTSGGASYEQYF	TGTGCCAGCAGCTTCGGGACTAGCGGGGGGGCATCTTACGAGCAGTACTTC	few	TRBV7-6	TRBD2	TRBJ2-7
CASSQQFQGDYGYTF	TGCGCCAGCAGCCAACAATTTCAGGGAGACTATGGCTACACCTTC	few	TRBV4-3	.	TRBJ1-2
CASRDRVNYGYTF	TGTGCCAGCAGGGACAGGGTGAACTATGGCTACACCTTC	few	TRBV25-1	TRBD1	TRBJ1-2
CASTQFLAGGSNEQFF	TGTGCCAGCACGCAGTTTCTAGCGGGAGGATCCAATGAGCAGTTCTTC	.	TRBV3-1	TRBD2	TRBJ2-1
CASSKPSGTYEQYF	TGTGCCAGCAGCAAACCTAGCGGGACCTACGAGCAGTACTTC	.	TRBV6-2/TRBV6-3	TRBD2	TRBJ2-7
CASRGQGFSNQPQHF	TGTGCCAGCAGGGGACAGGGGTTTAGCAATCAGCCCCAGCATTTT	.	TRBV6-6	TRBD1	TRBJ1-5
CASRGVLNTEAFF	TGTGCCAGCAGGGGGGTATTGAACACTGAAGCTTTCTTT	few	TRBV2	.	TRBJ1-1
CASSPHPGYNEQFF	TGTGCCAGCAGCCCGCACCCGGGTTACAATGAGCAGTTCTTC	.	TRBV7-3	.	TRBJ2-1
CATSDPLGQKHF	TGTGCCACCAGTGACCCCTTAGGACAGAAGCATTTT	.	TRBV24-1	.	TRBJ1-5
CASRGQGGYTF	TGTGCCAGCAGAGGACAGGGTGGCTACACCTTC	.	TRBV25-1	TRBD1	TRBJ1-2
CAISTAMNTEAFF	TGTGCCATCAGTACAGCAATGAACACTGAAGCTTTCTTT	.	TRBV10-3	.	TRBJ1-1
CSARVGGAYTEAFF	TGCAGTGCTAGAGTGGGGGGCGCATACACTGAAGCTTTCTTT	few	TRBV20-1	.	TRBJ1-1
CAWTFTTSGISSYEQYF	TGTGCCTGGACCTTTACAACTAGCGGGATTTCTTCCTACGAGCAGTACTTC	.	TRBV30	TRBD2	TRBJ2-7
CATSDPGTGQGNEQFF	TGTGCCACCAGTGATCCCGGGACAGGGCAGGGAAATGAGCAGTTCTTC	.	TRBV24-1	TRBD1	TRBJ2-1
CATSDYSGGRTDTQYF	TGTGCCACCAGTGACTATAGCGGGGGCCGCACAGATACGCAGTATTTT	many	TRBV24-1	TRBD2	TRBJ2-3
CATSDSVIAPRNEQFF	TGTGCCACCAGTGATTCAGTAATAGCGCCAAGGAATGAGCAGTTCTTC	few	TRBV24-1	.	TRBJ2-1
CASSLGSWDEKLFF	TGCGCCAGCAGCTTGGGGTCTTGGGATGAAAAACTGTTTTTT	few	TRBV5-1	.	TRBJ1-4
CASSPTLPGTNTEAFF	TGTGCCAGCAGTCCAACGCTACCCGGGACGAACACTGAAGCTTTCTTT	.	TRBV12-3/TRBV12-4	.	TRBJ1-1
CASSLGSALNEKLFF	TGTGCCAGCAGCTTGGGGAGCGCCTTAAATGAAAAACTGTTTTTT	.	TRBV5-5	.	TRBJ1-4
CASSYQRGSSSSGANVLTF	TGTGCCAGCAGTTACCAGCGGGGGTCCTCTTCCTCTGGGGCCAACGTCCTGACTTTC	once	TRBV6-5	TRBD2	TRBJ2-6
CASSLGFEGDTQYF	TGTGCCAGCAGCTTAGGGTTCGAGGGGGACACGCAGTATTTT	few	TRBV11-3	.	TRBJ2-3
CSVPSGIAGSNTDTQYF	TGCAGCGTCCCCTCCGGGATAGCGGGGAGTAACACAGATACGCAGTATTTT	few	TRBV29-1	TRBD2	TRBJ2-3
CASSFPGQGYQETQYF	TGTGCCAGCAGTTTTCCGGGACAGGGCTACCAAGAGACCCAGTACTTC	.	TRBV12-3/TRBV12-4	TRBD1	TRBJ2-5
CASSQETTGASPLHF	TGCGCCAGCAGCCAAGAAACGACAGGGGCATCACCCCTCCACTTT	few	TRBV4-1	TRBD1	TRBJ1-6
CASSYGTGPYGYTF	TGTGCCAGCAGTTACGGGACAGGGCCCTATGGCTACACCTTC	few	TRBV6-2/TRBV6-3	TRBD1	TRBJ1-2
CASSSEGEYEQYF	TGTGCCAGCAGCTCTGAAGGGGAGTACGAGCAGTACTTC	.	TRBV11-2	.	TRBJ2-7
CASSGSGGALKLYNEQFF	TGTGCCAGCAGCGGCAGCGGGGGGGCCCTAAAACTTTACAATGAGCAGTTCTTC	.	TRBV3-1	TRBD2	TRBJ2-1